Below, 22 T cell receptor beta chains from the same sample are listed, as sequenced in a study of OX40 agonist ivuxolimab in advanced cancers. Measured with immunoSEQ multiplex PCR; TCRdb has only the in-frame clones, and not every one. The data show tens of thousands of clones, 70% to 85% seen once. The sample was CD4+ or CD8+ T cells sorted from blood, taken in a trial of the OX40 agonist ivuxolimab. All receptors come from an adult with an advanced solid tumor such as melanoma, head and neck, liver or kidney cancer.

The chain employs TRBV5-1 and TRBJ2-7; 10 bases line up with TRBD1. Germline CDR1 SGHRS, CDR2 YFSETQ. This CDR3 has 15 amino acids. V lost 0 bases and J lost 6; bases outside the gene matches: 6. The DNA of the CDR3 is TGCGCCAGCAGCTTGGCTATGACAGGGGGCGGCGAGCAGTACTTC. Amino acid sequence: CASSLAMTGGGEQYF.

V usage is TRBV9 and J usage is TRBJ1-1, with D maybe TRBD1 (6 bases). Trimming pared 2 bases from V and 8 bases from J, leaving 13 bases between. CDR1 SGDLS and CDR2 YYNGEE come from the germline V gene. CDR3 length: 13 amino acids. This CDR3 reads CASSVHWGAEAFF. The DNA for the CDR3 is TGTGCCAGCAGCGTCCATTGGGGGGCAGAAGCTTTCTTT.

The chain recombines TRBV7-8 with TRBJ1-1; no firm D call. CDR1 is SGHVS and CDR2 is FQNEAQ in the germline V gene. Deletions cut 2 bases from V and 3 bases from J, with 7 bases between. This CDR3 comprises 13 residues. CDR3 nucleotide sequence: TGTGCCAGCAGCTTACAGCAGCACACTGAAGCTTTCTTT. This translates into CASSLQQHTEAFF.

V is TRBV28 and J is TRBJ1-2, with a possible D match to TRBD1 (5 bases). The CDR3 is made up of 15 amino acids. V was trimmed by 6 bases and J by 3 bases, leaving 17 bases between them. CDR1 and CDR2 (germline): MDHEN, SYDVKM. The CDR3 region has the DNA TGTGCCAGCAGCCCTTACCTAAGAGGGGACTATGGCTACACCTTC. Its protein product is CASSPYLRGDYGYTF.

This chain links TRBV5-8 with TRBJ2-1, with D hard to call. The CDR3 is 12 residues long. Germline lookup yields CDR1 SGHTS and CDR2 YDEGEE. V was shortened by 4 bases and J by 8 bases, with 10 bases between the two germline ends. CDR3 sequence (DNA): TGTGCCAGCAGCCCCGGATCGGATGAGCAGTTCTTC. It codes for CASSPGSDEQFF.

This chain uses TRBV25-1 with TRBJ2-3; the match to TRBD1 covers 7 bases. The CDR3 is 15 residues long. Looked up from germline, CDR1 is MGHDK and CDR2 is SYGVNS. V shed 7 bases, J shed 0 bases, and the junction held 7 bases outside the gene matches. The CDR3 DNA is TGTGCCAGCATACCCGACAGGGCTAGCACAGATACGCAGTATTTT. Protein sequence: CASIPDRASTDTQYF. The whole variable domain, filled in from reference TRBV25-1 and TRBJ2-3, reads EADIYQTPRYLVIGTGKKITLECSQTMGHDKMYWYQQDPGMELHLIHYSYGVNSTEKGDLSSESTVSRIRTEHFPLTLESARPSHTSQYLCASIPDRASTDTQYFGPGTRLTVL.

The rearrangement uses TRBV18 and TRBJ2-3, with unresolved D. The CDR3 runs 16 residues. The germline gives CDR1 KGHSH, CDR2 LQKENI. V lost 3 bases and J lost 6, with 19 bases in between. In DNA form, the CDR3 reads TGTGCCAGCTCACCGACAACCTCCGTTATACGCGATACGCAGTATTTT. This translates into CASSPTTSVIRDTQYF.

V is TRBV27 and J is TRBJ1-1; D might be TRBD1 (5 bases). The germline CDR1 and CDR2 sequences are MNHEY and SMNVEV (reference sequence). The CDR3 has 14 residues. Between the trimmed V and J ends, which lost 9 bases and 10 bases, there was a span of 24 bases. The CDR3 DNA reads TGTGCCAGGGACCTCCGCCGGGGCGGGAAGTCAGCTTTCTTT. This translates into CARDLRRGGKSAFF.

The V gene is TRBV20-1, the J gene TRBJ2-3; D is unresolved. Trimming took 4 bases from V and 0 from J, leaving 2 bases between them. The CDR3 is 11 amino acids. Looked up from germline, CDR1 is DFQATT and CDR2 is SNEGSKA (reference sequence). The CDR3 DNA follows: TGCAGTGCTACGAGCACAGATACGCAGTATTTT. Amino acids: CSATSTDTQYF.

This chain links TRBV7-8 with TRBJ1-5; D remains unclear. Germline assignment: CDR1 SGHVS and CDR2 FQNEAQ. The ends were cut back, 5 bases at V and 0 bases at J, with 23 bases in the middle. This CDR3 has 19 residues. This CDR3 reads CASSPPRGFREYSNQPQHF. The CDR3, as DNA: TGTGCCAGCAGCCCCCCGAGAGGGTTCCGGGAGTATAGCAATCAGCCCCAGCATTTT.

CDR3 amino acids: CSAMTGDEQFF. The CDR3, as DNA: TGCAGTGCAATGACAGGGGATGAGCAGTTCTTC. The chain carries TRBV20-1 and TRBJ2-1; 8 nucleotides match TRBD1. The CDR3 length is 11 residues. CDR1 and CDR2 (germline): DFQATT, SNEGSKA (reference sequence). V lost 6 bases, J lost 8 bases, and 3 bases stayed unmatched.

The chain is built from TRBV7-2 and TRBJ2-3, with D perhaps assigned TRBD1 or TRBD2 (5 bases each). V was shortened by 7 bases and J by 0 bases, with 11 bases between the two germline ends. The CDR3 is 14 residues long. CDR1 and CDR2 from the germline V gene are SGHTA and FQGNSA. The CDR3 is CASNPGRSTDTQYF. For the CDR3, the DNA is TGTGCCAGCAACCCGGGACGCAGCACAGATACGCAGTATTTT.

The rearrangement joins TRBV5-6 to TRBJ2-1; D may be TRBD2 (5 bases). The CDR3 totals 14 residues. V lost 5 bases and J 4 bases, leaving 13 bases between the germline ends. Germline CDR1 is SGHDT and CDR2 is YYEEEE. As DNA, the CDR3 is TGTGCCAGCAGAATGAGGGTTGTTTACAATGAGCAGTTCTTC. Its translation is CASRMRVVYNEQFF.

The chain uses TRBV5-1 and TRBJ1-1, with D perhaps matching TRBD1 (5 bases). CDR1 and CDR2 (germline): SGHRS, YFSETQ. V was cut by 2 bases and J by 7 bases, with 15 bases left in between. This CDR3 has 14 amino acids. The CDR3, as DNA: TGCGCCAGCAGCTTTTCCAGGGTGGAGGGTGAAGCTTTCTTT. Residues: CASSFSRVEGEAFF.

The gene calls are TRBV19 and TRBJ2-5; 7 nucleotides agree with TRBD2. Germline-derived CDR1 and CDR2 are LNHDA and SQIVND (reference sequence). This CDR3 is built from 16 residues. The J segment lost 2 bases and the V segment lost 5 bases, leaving 11 bases of the junction unmatched. The CDR3 nucleotides are TGTGCCAGTAGTCTTGGGTGGGGGGGAGCTCAAGAGACCCAGTACTTC. It is translated as CASSLGWGGAQETQYF.

The chain has TRBV29-1 and TRBJ1-2; no clear D. The germline V gene encodes CDR1 SQVTM and CDR2 ANQGSEA. This CDR3 contains 12 residues. Between the trimmed V and J ends, which lost 4 bases and 8 bases, there was a span of 14 bases. Written as DNA, the CDR3 is TGCAGCGTTGGTGTCCCAGAACGAGGCTACACCTTC. As protein: CSVGVPERGYTF.

The V and J genes are TRBV27 and TRBJ1-1; tentative D call: TRBD1 (6 bases). With 7 bases removed from V and 1 base from J, the gap between germline ends came to 16 bases. Germline CDR1 reads MNHEY; CDR2 reads SMNVEV (reference sequence). The CDR3 loop spans 15 amino acids. CDR3 sequence (DNA): TGTGCCAGCACCCCGTATGGGGGGCAGAACACTGAAGCTTTCTTT. It specifies CASTPYGGQNTEAFF.

In this sample, this clone turned up a few times. The chain is built from TRBV11-2 and TRBJ2-5; 8 bases line up with TRBD2. CDR3 length equals 14 residues. V lost 6 bases, J lost 4 bases, and 7 bases stayed unmatched. Germline V gene data show CDR1 as SGHAT and CDR2 as FQNNGV. The chain's CDR3 is CASSQTSASETQYF. In DNA, the CDR3 is TGTGCCAGCAGTCAGACTAGCGCCTCAGAGACCCAGTACTTC.

V is TRBV6-4 and J is TRBJ2-3; D is unclear. Germline CDR1 MRHNA, CDR2 SNTAGT. The V end lost 2 bases, the J end lost 4 bases, and 10 bases lay between the germline ends. The CDR3 sequence is 14 residues long. This CDR3 is CASSDRSYPDTQYF. CDR3 DNA: TGTGCCAGCAGTGACAGGTCCTACCCAGATACGCAGTATTTT.

The chain employs TRBV30 and TRBJ2-3, with TRBD1 matching over 12 bases. With V trimmed by 3 bases and J by 4 bases, 5 bases remained unmatched. Germline V gene data show CDR1 as GTSNPN and CDR2 as SVGIG (reference sequence). This CDR3 has 15 residues. The CDR3 is CAWRPGQGAADTQYF. The DNA of the CDR3 is TGTGCCTGGAGACCGGGACAGGGGGCAGCAGATACGCAGTATTTT.

This clone has a single count. V gene TRBV6-1 combines with J gene TRBJ2-3; possible D gene TRBD1, 6 bases. Germline V CDR1 and CDR2: MNHNS, SASEGT. The CDR3 has 15 amino acids. V was cut by 6 bases and J by 1 base, with 14 bases left in between. CDR3 loop: CASRTGTQRTDTQYF. The CDR3 bases are TGTGCCAGCAGAACCGGGACACAACGCACAGATACGCAGTATTTT.

This chain joins TRBV5-1 and TRBJ2-3; D call uncertain. This CDR3 has 14 amino acids. Germline lookup yields CDR1 SGHRS and CDR2 YFSETQ. Trimming pared 3 bases from V and 4 bases from J, leaving 12 bases between. In DNA, the CDR3 is TGCGCCAGCAGCTCGATAGCTTTCCCAGATACGCAGTATTTT. Its translation is CASSSIAFPDTQYF.